This TCR beta chain emerged from a study of T cells of healthy individuals. This clonotype was observed a few times. Via MiXCR, TCRdb re-called the 5' RACE reads, giving one row per CDR3 protein. The table includes about 82,000 distinct CDR3 sequences, approximately 4.7% detected once. The CDR3 sequence is 15 residues long. Germline V gene lookup returns CDR1 SGHKS and CDR2 YYEKEE (reference sequence). With 4 bases clipped from V and 4 bases from J, the junction kept 2 bases outside the gene matches. The chain joins TRBV5-5 to TRBJ2-2, with TRBD1 matching over 12 bases. The sequence was collected from a female donor in good health. The CDR3 reads CASSRGQGATGELFF. The CDR3 nucleotides read TGTGCCAGCAGCAGGGGACAGGGGGCCACCGGGGAGCTGTTTTTT.